Below are 22 T cell receptor beta chains sequenced from a single sample in a study of cytomegalovirus exposure and HLA in healthy donors. Both 60 Vbeta primers and 13 Jbeta primers went into the PCR. Generated by immunoSEQ multiplex PCR, the TCRdb table keeps only in-frame clones and is missing some. The data hold 200,000 to 250,000 clones, with approximately 78% observed a single time. Sample: PBMCs. The receptors stem from a male donor in good health and CMV-seronegative.

V gene TRBV4-2 combines with J gene TRBJ2-1; D is ambiguous. V shed 1 base and J shed 5 bases, with 15 bases lying between them. Germline V gives CDR1 LGHNA, CDR2 YNFKEQ. This CDR3 has 16 residues. DNA of the CDR3: TGTGCCAGCAGCCAAGCCTCCGTCTTCGTCGACAATGAGCAGTTCTTC. Translating it yields CASSQASVFVDNEQFF.

This clone was counted a single time. The chain recombines TRBV5-5 with TRBJ1-5; 8 positions match TRBD1. Germline V gene sequence: CDR1 SGHKS, CDR2 YYEKEE (reference sequence). The ends lost 4 bases at V and 5 bases at J; junction bases unmatched: 8. This CDR3 has 15 amino acids. CDR3 region: CASSPGQGGYQPQHF. For the CDR3, the DNA is TGTGCCAGCAGCCCCGGACAGGGAGGTTATCAGCCCCAGCATTTT.

The chain employs TRBV7-3 and TRBJ2-5; D may be TRBD2 (6 bases). This CDR3 is built from 14 residues. The germline gives CDR1 SGHTA, CDR2 FQGTGA. V lost 4 bases, J lost 4 bases, and 13 bases lay in between. CDR3 DNA: TGTGCCAGCAGCTACCAGGGAGGTGGAGAGACCCAGTACTTC. It yields the protein CASSYQGGGETQYF.

The chain uses TRBV7-8 and TRBJ2-3; TRBD2 might be the D (5 bases). Trimming removed 0 bases from V and 6 bases from J, with 7 bases in between. The CDR3 spans 13 residues. Germline V gives CDR1 SGHVS, CDR2 FQNEAQ. The CDR3 is CASSLARVDTQYF. In nucleotides, the CDR3 is TGTGCCAGCAGCTTAGCGCGGGTGGATACGCAGTATTTT.

This clone occurred once. The J gene is TRBJ2-7, the V gene TRBV5-1, with 9 bases fitting TRBD2. With V trimmed by 5 bases and J by 7 bases, 16 bases remained unmatched. This CDR3 has 16 residues. Germline-derived CDR1 and CDR2 are SGHRS and YFSETQ. The CDR3 nucleotides are TGCGCCAGCAGACGGAGCGGGAGGCACCTCGGGGGGGAGCAGTACTTC. Residues: CASRRSGRHLGGEQYF.

The CDR3 coding sequence is TGCAGCGTTGAAGATGGGTTGGTCAGGAATGAGCAGTTCTTC. Protein product: CSVEDGLVRNEQFF. The chain couples TRBV29-1 to TRBJ2-1, with D hard to call. The V end lost 0 bases, the J end lost 7 bases, and 13 bases lay between the germline ends. This CDR3 is built from 14 residues. Germline lookup yields CDR1 SQVTM and CDR2 ANQGSEA.

The gene calls are TRBV2 and TRBJ2-7, with 8 bases matching TRBD2. The germline V gene has CDR1 SNHLY and CDR2 FYNNEI. This CDR3 has 14 amino acids. Trimming took 3 bases from V and 2 from J; bases not matched to a gene: 3. CDR3 in amino acids: CASSDVGGAYEQYF. The CDR3 nucleotides read TGTGCCAGCAGTGATGTCGGGGGGGCCTACGAGCAGTACTTC. Drawing the rest from reference TRBV2 and TRBJ2-7, the complete variable domain is EPEVTQTPSHQVTQMGQEVILRCVPISNHLYFYWYRQILGQKVEFLVSFYNNEISEKSEIFDDQFSVERPDGSNFTLKIRSTKLEDSAMYFCASSDVGGAYEQYFGPGTRLTVT.

This chain uses TRBV6-4 with TRBJ1-2, with D perhaps TRBD1 (5 bases). V lost 3 bases and J lost 4, with 15 bases in between. CDR1 and CDR2 (germline): MRHNA, SNTAGT. This CDR3 has 15 amino acids. The CDR3 protein is CASSEARQTTYGYTF. CDR3 coding DNA: TGTGCCAGCAGTGAGGCGAGACAGACAACCTATGGCTACACCTTC.

This sequence joins TRBV7-2 and TRBJ2-3, with D perhaps TRBD2 (6 bases). Trimming removed 1 base from V and 5 bases from J, with 7 bases in between. The CDR3 contains 13 residues. CDR1 is SGHTA and CDR2 is FQGNSA in the germline V gene. The DNA of the CDR3 is TGTGCCAGCAGCTTAGGTAGCGGAGATACGCAGTATTTT. Translation: CASSLGSGDTQYF.

The J gene is TRBJ2-7, the V gene TRBV11-2, with D unclear. The length of the CDR3 is 15 residues. Trimming shortened V by 1 base and J by 0 bases, and 10 bases separated the two germline ends. Germline V gene sequence: CDR1 SGHAT, CDR2 FQNNGV. The CDR3 DNA reads TGTGCCAGCAGCTTAGCTCTCACAAGCTCCTACGAGCAGTACTTC. The encoded protein is CASSLALTSSYEQYF.

Concerning this clone: At the DNA level, this CDR3 is encoded by other sequences in the same sample as well. The V and J genes are TRBV9 and TRBJ2-1, with 10 bases fitting TRBD2. The V gene's germline CDR1 is SGDLS and CDR2 YYNGEE. The CDR3 covers 15 residues. V lost 2 bases and J lost 4; bases outside the gene matches: 3. In nucleotides, the CDR3 is TGTGCCAGCAGCGTCGGACTAGCGGAGTACAATGAGCAGTTCTTC. This sequence encodes CASSVGLAEYNEQFF.

This clone was detected only a few times. The chain has TRBV28 and TRBJ1-1, with a tentative D call TRBD1 (5 bases). The germline V gene encodes CDR1 MDHEN and CDR2 SYDVKM. CDR3 length: 12 residues. Trimming removed 1 base at V and 11 bases at J, with 11 bases between. The CDR3 DNA follows: TGTGCCAGCAGTTTATCTTCCAGGGTGGCTTTCTTT. Protein sequence: CASSLSSRVAFF.

The chain couples TRBV7-6 to TRBJ2-7; D unclear. Per the germline V gene, CDR1 is SGHVS and CDR2 is FNYEAQ. V gave up 1 base and J gave up 6 bases, with 16 bases separating them. The CDR3 consists of 15 residues. The CDR3 DNA sequence: TGTGCCAGCAGCTTAGGTGGTGGGCAACCCGCCGAGCAGTACTTC. Translated, it gives CASSLGGGQPAEQYF. The full variable domain, its missing parts supplied by reference TRBV7-6 and TRBJ2-7, is GAGVSQSPRYKVTKRGQDVALRCDPISGHVSLYWYRQALGQGPEFLTYFNYEAQQDKSGLPNDRFSAERPEGSISTLTIQRTEQRDSAMYRCASSLGGGQPAEQYFGPGTRLTVT.

The V call is TRBV25-1, the J call TRBJ2-3, with a possible D match to TRBD1 (7 bases). Germline CDR1 reads MGHDK; CDR2 reads SYGVNS. The V and J ends lost 1 base and 7 bases respectively, with 21 bases between them. The CDR3 is 17 amino acids. The CDR3 DNA reads as TGTGCCAGCAGTGAATTAGCCAGCGGGCCCAGGGGGAATACGCAGTATTTT. Translating gives CASSELASGPRGNTQYF.

The V and J genes are TRBV6-5 and TRBJ1-6, with TRBD1 as a possible D gene (6 bases). The CDR3 is 15 amino acids. V lost 6 bases, J lost 0 bases, and 9 bases lay in between. CDR1 and CDR2 from the germline V gene are MNHEY and SVGAGI. The CDR3 sequence is CASRGQSSYNSPLHF. The CDR3 region has the DNA TGTGCCAGCAGAGGACAGAGCTCCTATAATTCACCCCTCCACTTT.

V and J are TRBV29-1 and TRBJ2-1; 8 bases align to TRBD1. CDR3 length: 12 residues. The V and J ends lost 5 bases and 7 bases, in that order; junction bases with no gene match: 4. Germline assignment: CDR1 SQVTM and CDR2 ANQGSEA. CDR3: CSVRTGKNEQFF. For the CDR3, the DNA is TGCAGCGTTCGGACAGGGAAAAATGAGCAGTTCTTC.

V and J are TRBV5-4 and TRBJ2-7; possibly TRBD1 for D (5 bases). The CDR3 consists of 13 residues. Germline CDR1 SGHNT, CDR2 YYREEE (reference sequence). V shed 0 bases and J shed 7 bases, with 11 bases lying between them. In DNA form, the CDR3 reads TGTGCCAGCAGCTTGGGGGGCGTGGGGGAGCAGTACTTC. It encodes CASSLGGVGEQYF.

The chain joins TRBV27 to TRBJ1-1; 8 positions agree with TRBD1. The CDR3 length is 14 residues. The V and J ends lost 3 bases and 8 bases, in that order; junction bases with no gene match: 8. Germline-derived CDR1 and CDR2 are MNHEY and SMNVEV (reference sequence). The CDR3 sequence: CASSLDRVVREAFF. CDR3 DNA: TGTGCCAGCAGTTTGGACAGGGTGGTAAGGGAAGCTTTCTTT.

J is TRBJ2-3 and V is TRBV7-9; TRBD2 is a possible D gene (6 bases). The V gene's germline CDR1 is SEHNR and CDR2 FQNEAQ (reference sequence). The CDR3 sequence is 17 residues long. The ends were cut back, 6 bases at V and 9 bases at J, with 28 bases in the middle. The CDR3 loop reads CASRSSLSGVVMSTQYF. CDR3 nucleotide sequence: TGTGCCAGCAGGTCCTCCCTTAGCGGCGTGGTAATGTCCACGCAGTATTTT. Full variable domain (missing parts from reference TRBV7-9 and TRBJ2-3): DTGVSQNPRHKITKRGQNVTFRCDPISEHNRLYWYRQTLGQGPEFLTYFQNEAQLEKSRLLSDRFSAERPKGSFSTLEIQRTEQGDSAMYLCASRSSLSGVVMSTQYFGPGTRLTVL.

A single count supports this clone. The rearrangement uses TRBV6-6 and TRBJ2-5, with a possible D match to TRBD2 (5 bases). The V end was cut by 2 bases, the J end by 4 bases, with 8 bases between. There are 13 residues in the CDR3. CDR1 is MNHNY and CDR2 is SVGAGI in the germline V gene (reference sequence). In DNA form, the CDR3 reads TGTGCCAGCAGTTACACGGGGAGAGAGACCCAGTACTTC. It yields the protein CASSYTGRETQYF.

In its sample, this clone was seen once. This chain links TRBV28 with TRBJ1-1; 12 bases are shared with TRBD1. The length of the CDR3 is 14 residues. V lost 7 bases, J lost 6 bases, and 6 bases stayed unmatched. From germline, CDR1 is MDHEN and CDR2 SYDVKM. This CDR3 reads CASTPGTGGSEAFF. The CDR3 DNA reads as TGTGCCAGCACTCCTGGGACAGGGGGCTCTGAAGCTTTCTTT. The full variable domain, rest sourced from reference TRBV28 and TRBJ1-1, is DVKVTQSSRYLVKRTGEKVFLECVQDMDHENMFWYRQDPGLGLRLIYFSYDVKMKEKGDIPEGYSVSREKKERFSLILESASTNQTSMYLCASTPGTGGSEAFFGQGTRLTVV.

The chain is built from TRBV6-5 and TRBJ2-1; 9 bases are a match to TRBD2. V was clipped by 10 bases and J by 7 bases; unmatched bases: 14. Germline V gene data show CDR1 as MNHEY and CDR2 as SVGAGI. The CDR3 length is 15 residues. CDR3 DNA sequence: TGTGCCACCAAGATGAAACTAGCGGGCAAAAATGAGCAGTTCTTC. Its protein product is CATKMKLAGKNEQFF.